This T cell receptor beta chain appears in the sequencing data of a study of blood T cell repertoires in COVID-19. Study-level background: Samples of COVID-19 (acute and convalescent) were obtained from the United States, Italy and Spain.

Germline V gene lookup returns CDR1 LGHNA and CDR2 YSLEER. The J segment lost 4 bases and the V segment lost 3 bases, leaving 5 bases of the junction unmatched. The CDR3 extends over 15 amino acids. Method: immunoSEQ multiplex PCR; TCRdb's copy keeps in-frame clones and lacks some. The sample includes over 100,000 clones, about 70% of them seen just once. This TCR was sampled from a woman in her 70s with acute or convalescent COVID-19. Sequenced input: peripheral blood. This chain joins TRBV4-3 and TRBJ1-3; 8 nucleotides line up with TRBD1. For the CDR3, the DNA is TGCGCCAGCAGCCAGGACAGGGCAGGGGGAAACACCATATATTTT. This encodes CASSQDRAGGNTIYF.